Given below is one T cell receptor (beta chain) in context. This clonotype has a count of ten or more. It has no known antigen specificity. No base quality information exists; no much larger clone differs at one position. The roughly 39 donors, aged roughly 6 to 100 years, were systemically healthy Caucasian individuals from Russia. Each donor gave ten milliliters of peripheral blood, collected into EDTA-treated Vacutainer tubes. Ficoll-Paque density-gradient centrifugation was used to isolate PBMCs, with at least 6.5 million per sample. Trizol reagent was used to extract total RNA from the PBMCs, yielding at least 5 micrograms per sample. The percentages of naive CD45RAhigh/CD27high T cells were determined by flow cytometry on a PBMC aliquot from every donor. These data are taken from a study of blood T cells in healthy people across ages (dated by TCRdb to between 2015 and 2017). Notes on the research overall: In model experiments, roughly one uniquely barcoded TCR beta cDNA molecule per two T cells was captured by template switching. The donors were divided into four age groups: young (average around 17 years), middle-aged (approximately 39), aged (about 61) and long-lived (roughly 88). The study measured age-related changes in TCR beta repertoire diversity using deep sequencing normalized with unique cDNA molecular identifiers. To avoid experimental bias, donors of different ages were randomly spread across the sequencing lanes. For two donors (one aged 18 to 30 and one aged 80 or older), the study analyzed two additional independent replicas of 1 million unique cDNA reads from the same blood draw.

The library relied on 5' RACE. TCRdb lists the instrument as Illumina HiSeq 2500. A second about 7 to 11 cycle PCR used a sample-barcoded 5' primer and a J-beta primer mix. A unique molecular identifier was introduced onto each TCR beta cDNA molecule by a template-switch 5' adaptor carrying 12 random nucleotides. Each sample yielded at least 3 million CDR3-containing paired-end reads. All of the RNA was converted into first-strand cDNA using the Mint cDNA synthesis kit, with a TRBC-specific oligonucleotide serving as the primer. Following uracil-DNA glycosylase treatment, a first 18-cycle PCR with universal primers M1SS and BC2_uni_R was performed on all cDNA. The paper's data handling went like this. Each sample was normalized by randomly selecting 1 million high-quality reads, each carrying a distinct molecular identifier. Instead of being binned into consensus sequences, reads with shared molecular identifiers were discarded. CDR3 identification, clonotype clustering and error correction used MiTCR with a Q25 quality threshold and the strictest error-elimination algorithm. A nonparametric unseen species model using Euler transformation provided a lower-bound estimate of total TCR beta diversity. Starting from the raw public reads, TCRdb applied fastp trimming at Q25, assembled clones with MiXCR and retained in-frame beta chains. Identical CDR3 protein sequences are pooled into one entry, listed with their most common genes and DNA. The V and J calls follow TCRdb's processing rather than the paper's. Here the sample has 550,000 to 800,000 distinct CDR3 sequences; approximately 30% occur a single time. 15% of the sample goes to the ten largest clones.

Cut back by 4 bases and 6 bases, the V and J ends lie 17 bases apart. CDR1 and CDR2 are read off the germline V gene as SGHDT and YYEEEE. There are 16 amino acids in the CDR3, from cysteine to phenylalanine inclusive. This entry keeps only the CDR3 DNA: 48 bases, framed from base 1. General study outcomes and caveats: Conclusive comparison of naive and antigen-experienced compartments was prevented by the profiling of bulk unsorted PBMCs. Because donor CMV infection status was unknown, age-related changes in expanded clonotypes were potentially confounded. Observed TCR beta diversity per million T cells fell roughly linearly with age, and a significant reduction was already apparent by age approximately 41. Compared with the aged group, the long-lived group had more naive CD4+ T cells, fewer expanded clones and increased TCR diversity, suggesting age selection. A strong correlation was found between observed TCR beta diversity and the percentage of naive T cells measured by flow cytometry. Estimates of total diversity based on one million sequenced T cells were considered lower bounds and underestimates.

The receptor's source is a woman aged 80 or over in good health. Donor details come from another sample of the same person, matched by shared clones. The material sequenced was blood. The V and J genes are TRBV5-6 and TRBJ1-6; D gene: possibly TRBD1, on 6 matching bases. The DNA sequence follows: TGTGCCAGCAGCGAACTCTCCGGACAGAGTAATTCACCCCTCCACTTT. The translation is CASSELSGQSNSPLHF.